What follows are 17 T cell receptor beta chains derived from one specimen sequenced in a study of CXCR3-negative and CXCR3-positive naive CD8 T cells. No cognate antigen is known for these TCRs. Preparation of TRB cDNA libraries relied on 5' RACE carrying UMI labels. From its re-call of the 5' RACE reads, TCRdb lists each CDR3 protein once, without DNA. The record lists some 150,000 distinct CDR3 sequences, of which the ten most abundant hold under 0.35%. General study points: In CXCR3-positive naive cells, the TRB CDR3s were more hydrophobic than in CXCR3-negative naive cells.

Sequencing was performed on naive CXCR3+ CD8+ T cells from blood. Subset of the sample: CD45RO-CCR7+CD27+CD95- naive CD8+ T cells expressing CXCR3 (TNR3+). The receptors shown here come from a human donor in good health. Some clones in this sample may be carry-over from other donors' samples.

The CDR3: CSVPPRGTEAFF. The rearrangement uses TRBV29-1 and TRBJ1-1; absent DNA, TCRdb's TRBD1 call cannot be checked. Germline-derived CDR1 and CDR2 are SQVTM and ANQGSEA. The CDR3 is 12 residues long.

The chain is built from TRBV29-1 and TRBJ1-2; TCRdb designates TRBD1, a call that cannot be tested without DNA. There are 12 residues in the CDR3. Germline V gene sequence: CDR1 SQVTM, CDR2 ANQGSEA. The CDR3 sequence is CSVEGTNYGYTF.

This chain links TRBV28 with TRBJ2-3; absent DNA, TCRdb's TRBD2 call cannot be checked. The CDR3 runs 18 residues. The germline gives CDR1 MDHEN, CDR2 SYDVKM. CDR3 region: CASSLLPLTGRVTDTQYF.

The chain recombines TRBV7-2 with TRBJ1-1. The length of the CDR3 is 11 residues. Germline V CDR1 and CDR2: SGHTA, FQGNSA. CDR3 sequence: CASGVGTEAFF.

The chain is built from TRBV19 and TRBJ1-1; the D gene TCRdb calls, TRBD1, cannot be checked with no DNA. The germline V gene has CDR1 LNHDA and CDR2 SQIVND (reference sequence). The CDR3 loop spans 15 amino acids. The CDR3 is CASSGGVGVNTEAFF.

The J gene is TRBJ2-1, the V gene TRBV5-1. Germline loops: CDR1 SGHRS, CDR2 YFSETQ. The CDR3 loop spans 15 amino acids. The CDR3 loop is CASSLDAPFYNEQFF.

The CDR3 reads CASSGDTRYEQYF. The chain combines TRBV27 with TRBJ2-7; TCRdb names TRBD1, which stays unverified in the absence of DNA. The CDR3 length is 13 residues. Germline CDR1 and CDR2: MNHEY and SMNVEV (reference sequence).

CDR3: CASSTLETMVEFADTQYF. This chain links TRBV6-6 with TRBJ2-3. Looked up from germline, CDR1 is MNHNY and CDR2 is SVGAGI (reference sequence). This CDR3 contains 18 residues.

The V gene is TRBV6-6, the J gene TRBJ2-2; no DNA is available, so the TRBD2 call from TCRdb remains unchecked. This CDR3 contains 14 residues. Germline V gene sequence: CDR1 MNHNY, CDR2 SVGAGI (reference sequence). CDR3 protein: CASSYGDFTGELFF.

J is TRBJ2-3 and V is TRBV20-1; TCRdb gives TRBD1 as the D gene, but with no DNA this cannot be confirmed. This CDR3 is 13 amino acids long. Germline V gives CDR1 DFQATT, CDR2 SNEGSKA (reference sequence). The CDR3 protein is CSVYGAGSDTQYF.

V is TRBV7-2 and J is TRBJ2-3; TCRdb's assignment of TRBD1 cannot be checked, as there is no DNA. The CDR3 runs to 17 residues. Germline-derived CDR1 and CDR2 are SGHTA and FQGNSA. CDR3 residues: CASSSPFTGASTDTQYF.

The CDR3 sequence: CSGRDRGYEQYF. The chain joins TRBV29-1 to TRBJ2-7; TCRdb's assignment of TRBD1 cannot be checked, as there is no DNA. The CDR3 extends over 12 amino acids. Germline loops: CDR1 SQVTM, CDR2 ANQGSEA.

V and J are TRBV3-2 and TRBJ2-2; the TRBD1 assignment by TCRdb is unverifiable without DNA. TRBV3-2 corresponds to a pseudogene. This CDR3 is built from 17 residues. The CDR3: CASSQERDTTNTGELFF.

The V call is TRBV29-1, the J call TRBJ1-2; checking the TCRdb D call of TRBD1 is not possible without DNA. The V gene's germline CDR1 is SQVTM and CDR2 ANQGSEA. This CDR3 region has 16 residues. CDR3 residues: CSVELPGQVANYGYTF.

The rearrangement joins TRBV28 to TRBJ2-3. The CDR3 covers 16 residues. Germline V gene data show CDR1 as MDHEN and CDR2 as SYDVKM. The CDR3 spells CASTLTARPTKNTQYF.

The CDR3 protein is CASSLWGASYNSPLHF. This chain connects TRBV28 to TRBJ1-6; without DNA, the TCRdb call of TRBD1 cannot be checked. Looked up from germline, CDR1 is MDHEN and CDR2 is SYDVKM. This CDR3 region has 16 residues.

V gene TRBV29-1 combines with J gene TRBJ2-7; TCRdb's D gene call, TRBD1, goes unchecked for lack of DNA. CDR1 SQVTM and CDR2 ANQGSEA come from the germline V gene. The CDR3 has 11 amino acids. Here the CDR3 reads CSATRDSQQYF.